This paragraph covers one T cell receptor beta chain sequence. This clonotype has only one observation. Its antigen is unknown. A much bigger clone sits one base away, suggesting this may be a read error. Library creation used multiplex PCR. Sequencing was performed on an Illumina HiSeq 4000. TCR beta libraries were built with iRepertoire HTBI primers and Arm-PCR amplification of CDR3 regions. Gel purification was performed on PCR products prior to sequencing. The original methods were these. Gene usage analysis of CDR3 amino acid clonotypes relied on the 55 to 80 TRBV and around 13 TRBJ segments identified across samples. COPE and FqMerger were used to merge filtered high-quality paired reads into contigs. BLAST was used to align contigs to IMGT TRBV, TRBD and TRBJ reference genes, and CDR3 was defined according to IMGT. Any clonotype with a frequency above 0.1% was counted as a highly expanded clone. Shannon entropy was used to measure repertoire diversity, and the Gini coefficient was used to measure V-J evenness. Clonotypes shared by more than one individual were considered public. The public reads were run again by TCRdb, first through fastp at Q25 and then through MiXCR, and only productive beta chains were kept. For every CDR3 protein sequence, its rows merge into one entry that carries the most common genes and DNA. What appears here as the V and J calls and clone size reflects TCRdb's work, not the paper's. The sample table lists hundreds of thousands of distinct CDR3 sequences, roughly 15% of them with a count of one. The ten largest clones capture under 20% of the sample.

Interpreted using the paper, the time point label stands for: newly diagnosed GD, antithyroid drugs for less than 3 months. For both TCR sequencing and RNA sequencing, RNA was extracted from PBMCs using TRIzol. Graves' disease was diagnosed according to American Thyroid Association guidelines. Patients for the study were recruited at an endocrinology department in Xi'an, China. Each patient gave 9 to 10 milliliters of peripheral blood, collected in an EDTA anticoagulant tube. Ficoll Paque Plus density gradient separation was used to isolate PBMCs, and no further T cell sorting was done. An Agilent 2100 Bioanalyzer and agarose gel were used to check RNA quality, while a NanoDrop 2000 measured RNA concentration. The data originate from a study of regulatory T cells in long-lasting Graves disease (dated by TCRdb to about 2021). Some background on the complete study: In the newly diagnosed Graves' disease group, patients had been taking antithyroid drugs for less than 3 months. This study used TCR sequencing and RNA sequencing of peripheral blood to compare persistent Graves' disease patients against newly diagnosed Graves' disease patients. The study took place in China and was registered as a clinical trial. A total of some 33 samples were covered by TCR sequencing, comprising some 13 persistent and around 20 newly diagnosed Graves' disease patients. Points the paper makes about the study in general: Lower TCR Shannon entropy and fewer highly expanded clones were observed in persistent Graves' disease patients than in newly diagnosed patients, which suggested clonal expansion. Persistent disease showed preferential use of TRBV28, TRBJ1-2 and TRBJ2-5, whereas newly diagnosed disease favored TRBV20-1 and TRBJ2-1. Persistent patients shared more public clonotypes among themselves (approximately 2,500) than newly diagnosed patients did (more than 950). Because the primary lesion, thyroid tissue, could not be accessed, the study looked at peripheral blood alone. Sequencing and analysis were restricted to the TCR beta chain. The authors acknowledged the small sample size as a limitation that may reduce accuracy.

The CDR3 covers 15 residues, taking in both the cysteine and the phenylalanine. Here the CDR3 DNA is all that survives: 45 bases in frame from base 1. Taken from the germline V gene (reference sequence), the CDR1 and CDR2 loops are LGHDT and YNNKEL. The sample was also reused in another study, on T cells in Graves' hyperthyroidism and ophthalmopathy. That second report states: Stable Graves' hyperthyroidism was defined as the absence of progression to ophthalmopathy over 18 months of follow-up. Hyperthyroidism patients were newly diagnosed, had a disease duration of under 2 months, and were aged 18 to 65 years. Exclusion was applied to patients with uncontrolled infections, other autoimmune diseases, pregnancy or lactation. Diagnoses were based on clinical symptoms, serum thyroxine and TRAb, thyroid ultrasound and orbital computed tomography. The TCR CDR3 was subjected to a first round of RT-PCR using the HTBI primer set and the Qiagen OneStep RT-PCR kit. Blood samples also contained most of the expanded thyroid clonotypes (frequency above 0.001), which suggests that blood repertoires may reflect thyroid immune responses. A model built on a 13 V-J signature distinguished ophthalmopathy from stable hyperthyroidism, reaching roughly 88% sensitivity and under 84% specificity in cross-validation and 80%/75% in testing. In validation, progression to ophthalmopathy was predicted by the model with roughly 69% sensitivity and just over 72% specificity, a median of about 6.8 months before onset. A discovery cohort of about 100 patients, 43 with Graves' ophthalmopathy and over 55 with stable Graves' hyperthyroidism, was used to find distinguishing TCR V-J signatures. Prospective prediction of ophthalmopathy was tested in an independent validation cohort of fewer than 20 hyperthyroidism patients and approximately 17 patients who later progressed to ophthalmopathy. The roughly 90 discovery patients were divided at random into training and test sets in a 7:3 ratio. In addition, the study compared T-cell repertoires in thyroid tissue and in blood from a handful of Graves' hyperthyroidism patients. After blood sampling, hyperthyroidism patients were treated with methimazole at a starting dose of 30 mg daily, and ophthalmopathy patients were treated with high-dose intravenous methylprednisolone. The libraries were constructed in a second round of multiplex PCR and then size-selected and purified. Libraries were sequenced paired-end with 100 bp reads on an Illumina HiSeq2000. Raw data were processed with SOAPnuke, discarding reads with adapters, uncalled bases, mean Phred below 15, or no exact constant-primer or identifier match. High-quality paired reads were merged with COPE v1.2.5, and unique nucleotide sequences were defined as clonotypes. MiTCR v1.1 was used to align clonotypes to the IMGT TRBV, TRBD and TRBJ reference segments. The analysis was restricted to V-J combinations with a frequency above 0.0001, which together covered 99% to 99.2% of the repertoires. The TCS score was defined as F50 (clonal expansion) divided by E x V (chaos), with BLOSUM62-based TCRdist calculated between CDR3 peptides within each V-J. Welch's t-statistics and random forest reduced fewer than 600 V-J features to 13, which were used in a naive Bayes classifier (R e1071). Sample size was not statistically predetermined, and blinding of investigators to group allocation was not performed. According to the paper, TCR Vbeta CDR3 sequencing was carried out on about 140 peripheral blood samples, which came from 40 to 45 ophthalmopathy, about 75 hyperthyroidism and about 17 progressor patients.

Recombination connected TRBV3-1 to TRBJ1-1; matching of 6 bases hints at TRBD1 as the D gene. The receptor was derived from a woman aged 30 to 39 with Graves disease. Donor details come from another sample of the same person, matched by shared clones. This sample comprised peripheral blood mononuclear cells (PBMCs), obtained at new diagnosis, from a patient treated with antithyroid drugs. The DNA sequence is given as TGTGCCAGCAGCCAAGATGGACAGTCGAACACTGAAACTTTCTTT. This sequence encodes CASSQDGQSNTETFF.